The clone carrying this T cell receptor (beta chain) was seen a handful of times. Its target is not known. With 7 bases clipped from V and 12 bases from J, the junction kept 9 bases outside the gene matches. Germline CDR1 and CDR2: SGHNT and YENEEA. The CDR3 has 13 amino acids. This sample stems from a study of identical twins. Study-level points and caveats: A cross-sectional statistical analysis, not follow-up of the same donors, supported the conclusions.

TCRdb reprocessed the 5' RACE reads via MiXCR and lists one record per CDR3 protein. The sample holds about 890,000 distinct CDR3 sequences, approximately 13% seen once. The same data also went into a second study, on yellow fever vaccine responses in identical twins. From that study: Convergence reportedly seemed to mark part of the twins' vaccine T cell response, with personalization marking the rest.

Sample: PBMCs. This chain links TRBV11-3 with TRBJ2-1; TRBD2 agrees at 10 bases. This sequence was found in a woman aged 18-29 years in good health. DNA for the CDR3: TGTGCCAGCACCGAAGCGGGAGGGCCGGGGCAGTTCTTC. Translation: CASTEAGGPGQFF. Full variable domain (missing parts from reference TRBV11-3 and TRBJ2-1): EAGVVQSPRYKIIEKKQPVAFWCNPISGHNTLYWYLQNLGQGPELLIRYENEEAVDDSQLPKDRFSAERLKGVDSTLKIQPAELGDSAVYLCASTEAGGPGQFFGPGTRLTVL.